Below are 4 T cell receptor beta chains sequenced from a single sample in a study of blood T cell repertoires in COVID-19. Data came from immunoSEQ multiplex PCR; TCRdb stores just in-frame clones and leaves some out. Among about 260,000 clones listed, 85% to 90% were seen once. Sequenced: peripheral blood. These receptors all stem from a woman in her 40s who had recovered from COVID-19.

CDR3 in amino acids: CASSERDRVNTEAFF. CDR3 nucleotide sequence: TGTGCCAGCAGTGAACGGGACAGGGTGAACACTGAAGCTTTCTTT. The chain couples TRBV6-1 to TRBJ1-1; 9 bases map to TRBD1. Trimming at V came to 2 bases and at J to 0 bases, leaving 1 base not matched to a gene. This CDR3 spans 15 amino acids. The germline CDR1 and CDR2 sequences are MNHNS and SASEGT.

The chain links TRBV3-1 (or the pseudogene TRBV3-2) to TRBJ2-5; no definite D call. Germline V lookup: CDR1 LGHDT, CDR2 YNNKEL (reference sequence). This CDR3 is built from 14 residues. Trimming took 4 bases from V and 1 from J, leaving 10 bases between them. In nucleotides, the CDR3 is TGTGCCAGCAGCCCCAATCACATCCAAGAGACCCAGTACTTC. This codes for CASSPNHIQETQYF.

The chain uses TRBV5-1 and TRBJ2-3, with D possibly being TRBD1 (5 bases). The germline V gene encodes CDR1 SGHRS and CDR2 YFSETQ. This CDR3 has 18 amino acids. Trimming took off 0 bases at V and 0 bases at J, with 17 bases between the two ends. The CDR3 here is CASSLGRWSRESTDTQYF. The CDR3 DNA sequence: TGCGCCAGCAGCTTGGGACGGTGGAGCAGGGAAAGCACAGATACGCAGTATTTT.

The rearrangement links TRBV30 to TRBJ1-5; maybe TRBD1 (5 bases). The germline V gene encodes CDR1 GTSNPN and CDR2 SVGIG (reference sequence). This CDR3 is built from 15 residues. V lost 1 base to trimming and J lost 0 bases, with 10 bases between them. Here the CDR3 DNA reads TGTGCCTGGAGTGGCGGGACGCATAGCAATCAGCCCCAGCATTTT. This sequence encodes CAWSGGTHSNQPQHF. Full variable domain (remainder filled in from reference TRBV30 and TRBJ1-5): SQTIHQWPATLVQPVGSPLSLECTVEGTSNPNLYWYRQAAGRGLQLLFYSVGIGQISSEVPQNLSASRPQDRQFILSSKKLLLSDSGFYLCAWSGGTHSNQPQHFGDGTRLSIL.